The 10 T cell receptor beta chains reported below all come from one sample, sequenced in a study of blood T cell repertoires in COVID-19. Profiled with immunoSEQ multiplex PCR; TCRdb holds only in-frame clones, not every one. The repertoire holds under 250,000 clones, with 92% as singletons. The sample taken for sequencing was peripheral blood. The receptors stem from a man younger than 40 with acute or convalescent COVID-19.

The chain uses TRBV12-3 or TRBV12-4 and TRBJ1-6; maybe TRBD1 (6 bases). The V end was cut by 7 bases, the J end by 5 bases, with 9 bases between. The length of the CDR3 is 13 residues. Here the CDR3 DNA reads TGTGCCAGCAACAGGGCGAATAATTCACCCCTCCACTTT. Amino acid sequence: CASNRANNSPLHF.

The chain employs TRBV29-1 and TRBJ2-7; D not resolved. CDR1 is SQVTM, CDR2 ANQGSEA, per germline. CDR3 size: 17 residues. The CDR3 reads CTIGSETLRFSAYEQYF. In DNA, the CDR3 is TGCACCATCGGGTCCGAGACCTTACGATTTTCTGCCTACGAGCAGTACTTC.

This clone occurred once. The chain has TRBV9 and TRBJ1-5; no clear D. The V end was cut by 9 bases, the J end by 9 bases, with 4 bases between. This CDR3 spans 8 amino acids. The V gene's germline CDR1 is SGDLS and CDR2 YYNGEE. CDR3 nucleotides: TGTGCCATCCGGCCCCAGCATTTT. It encodes CAIRPQHF.

The V gene is TRBV15, the J gene TRBJ1-2, with 7 bases lining up with TRBD1. Germline V gives CDR1 LNHNV, CDR2 YYDKDF (reference sequence). V trimming: 3 bases; J trimming: 3 bases; junction bases outside the gene matches: 7. The CDR3 spans 15 residues. The CDR3 DNA reads TGTGCCACCAGCAGTACAGGGGCCGGGTACTATGGCTACACCTTC. This gives the protein CATSSTGAGYYGYTF. Based on the CDR3 plus reference TRBV15 and TRBJ1-2, the full variable domain is DAMVIQNPRYQVTQFGKPVTLSCSQTLNHNVMYWYQQKSSQAPKLLFHYYDKDFNNEADTPDNFQSRRPNTSFCFLDIRSPGLGDTAMYLCATSSTGAGYYGYTFGSGTRLTVV.

V gene TRBV12-3 or TRBV12-4 combines with J gene TRBJ1-1; D is ambiguous. The CDR3 is 12 amino acids. Deletions cut 7 bases from V and 5 bases from J, with 11 bases between. The CDR3 DNA reads as TGTGCCAGCACCCGCGGGGAGACTGAAGCTTTCTTT. Its protein product is CASTRGETEAFF.

The rearrangement uses TRBV4-1 and TRBJ2-1; 8 nucleotides match TRBD2. Germline loops: CDR1 MGHRA, CDR2 YSYEKL. There are 17 residues in the CDR3. V gave up 6 bases and J gave up 0 bases; unmatched junction bases: 10. The CDR3 is CASRPRISGDSYNEQFF. For the CDR3, the DNA is TGCGCCAGCAGACCGCGGATTAGCGGGGACTCCTACAATGAGCAGTTCTTC.

The rearrangement joins TRBV18 to TRBJ1-2, with D possibly matching TRBD1 (5 bases). CDR3 length equals 14 residues. Trimming cost V 2 bases and J 5 bases, with 12 bases left between them. Germline V gene sequence: CDR1 KGHSH, CDR2 LQKENI. The CDR3 DNA follows: TGTGCCAGCTCACCAGAAGGCAGGGAATATGGCTACACCTTC. It encodes CASSPEGREYGYTF.

In regard to this clone: The junction and the germline gene differ at one end; a read error may be behind it. This chain uses TRBV10-2 with TRBJ2-2; D is perhaps TRBD2 (7 bases). The length of the CDR3 is 15 residues. The germline CDR1 and CDR2 sequences are WSHSY and SAAADI. The CDR3 nucleotides read TGCGCCCGCAGGAGGGGGGGGGCCATGGCCGGGGAGCTGTTTTTT. This gives the protein CARRRGGAMAGELFF.

This chain connects TRBV6-5 to TRBJ1-4, with D possibly TRBD1 on 5 matching bases. Germline V CDR1 and CDR2: MNHEY, SVGAGI. This CDR3 has 15 amino acids. Trimming shortened V by 4 bases and J by 6 bases, and 15 bases separated the two germline ends. CDR3 amino acids: CASSSTGRADEKLFF. CDR3 nucleotide sequence: TGTGCCAGCAGTTCAACAGGCCGGGCGGATGAAAAACTGTTTTTT.

The V and J genes are TRBV2 and TRBJ2-3; possible D gene TRBD1, 5 bases. The germline CDR1 and CDR2 sequences are SNHLY and FYNNEI. V shed 8 bases and J shed 3 bases, with 18 bases lying between them. CDR3 length: 15 residues. The chain's CDR3 is CASQERTQGTDTQYF. The CDR3, as DNA: TGTGCCAGCCAAGAAAGGACCCAGGGAACAGATACGCAGTATTTT.